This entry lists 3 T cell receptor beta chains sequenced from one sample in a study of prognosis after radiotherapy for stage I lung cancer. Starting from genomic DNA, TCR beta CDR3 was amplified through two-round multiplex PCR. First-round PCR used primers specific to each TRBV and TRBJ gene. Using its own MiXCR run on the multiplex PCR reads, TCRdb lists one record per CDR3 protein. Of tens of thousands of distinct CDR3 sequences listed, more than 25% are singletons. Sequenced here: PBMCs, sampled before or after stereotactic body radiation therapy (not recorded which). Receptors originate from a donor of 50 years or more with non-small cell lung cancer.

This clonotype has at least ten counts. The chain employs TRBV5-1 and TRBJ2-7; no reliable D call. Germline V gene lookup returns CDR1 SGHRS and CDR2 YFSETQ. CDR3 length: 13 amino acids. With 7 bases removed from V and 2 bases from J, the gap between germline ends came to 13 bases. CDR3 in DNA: TGCGCCAGCCGTTTTGACGGTCCCTACGAGCAGTACTTC. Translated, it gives CASRFDGPYEQYF.

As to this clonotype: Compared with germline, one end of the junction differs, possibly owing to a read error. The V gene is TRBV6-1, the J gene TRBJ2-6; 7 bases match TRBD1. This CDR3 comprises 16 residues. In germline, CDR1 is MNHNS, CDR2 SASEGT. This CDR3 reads CASSEGQCSGSNVLTF. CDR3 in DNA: TGTGCCAGCAGTGAGGGACAGTGCTCTGGGTCCAACGTCCTGACTTTC.

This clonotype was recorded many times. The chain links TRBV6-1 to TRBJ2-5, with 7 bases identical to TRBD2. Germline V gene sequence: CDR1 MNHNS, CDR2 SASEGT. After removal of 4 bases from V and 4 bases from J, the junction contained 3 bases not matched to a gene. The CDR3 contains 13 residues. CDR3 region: CASSGGEGETQYF. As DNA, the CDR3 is TGTGCCAGCAGTGGAGGGGAGGGAGAGACCCAGTACTTC.